The rows below give T cell receptor beta chains drawn from one sample of a study of response to subunit inactivated influenza vaccine. TCRdb analysed the RT-PCR reads with MiXCR anew, one entry per CDR3 protein. The sample lists 160,000 or so distinct CDR3 sequences, roughly 11% occurring once. The sequences come from non-naive T cells sorted from PBMCs, collected 40 to 50 days after vaccination. These receptors all stem from a man between 45 and 60 years old who received an inactivated influenza vaccine. CDR3s include the opening cysteine and the closing phenylalanine or tryptophan. The D gene is left open where the match is weak. Clone sizes are given selectively: once, few, many, or a class where the clone is expanded.

j_gene: TRBJ2-7
d_gene: TRBD1
abundance: .
v_gene: TRBV28
CDR3aa: CASSSSGQGSYEQYF
CDR3nt: TGTGCCAGCAGTTCTTCTGGACAGGGTTCCTACGAGCAGTACTTC

j_gene: TRBJ1-4
d_gene: .
abundance: many
v_gene: TRBV12-3/TRBV12-4
CDR3aa: CASSFVSEKLFF
CDR3nt: TGTGCCAGCAGTTTTGTCAGTGAAAAACTGTTTTTT

j_gene: TRBJ2-7
d_gene: TRBD1
abundance: many
v_gene: TRBV7-8
CDR3aa: CASSRQGKYEQYF
CDR3nt: TGTGCCAGCAGCCGACAGGGTAAATACGAGCAGTACTTC

j_gene: TRBJ2-5
d_gene: .
abundance: many
v_gene: TRBV7-9
CDR3aa: CASSSEGETQYF
CDR3nt: TGTGCCAGCAGCTCGGAGGGGGAGACCCAGTACTTC

j_gene: TRBJ2-5
d_gene: .
abundance: many
v_gene: TRBV28
CDR3aa: CASSWGRGETQYF
CDR3nt: TGTGCCAGCAGTTGGGGGCGCGGAGAGACCCAGTACTTC

j_gene: TRBJ2-3
d_gene: .
abundance: many
v_gene: TRBV7-2
CDR3aa: CASSSRRAGDTQYF
CDR3nt: TGTGCCAGCAGCTCAAGGAGGGCCGGGGATACGCAGTATTTT

j_gene: TRBJ1-1
d_gene: .
abundance: .
v_gene: TRBV6-2/TRBV6-3
CDR3aa: CASSYAENTEAFF
CDR3nt: TGTGCCAGCAGTTACGCAGAGAACACTGAAGCTTTCTTT

j_gene: TRBJ2-7
d_gene: .
abundance: few
v_gene: TRBV4-2
CDR3aa: CASSPLQTSGLGEQYF
CDR3nt: TGTGCCAGCAGCCCCCTGCAGACCTCGGGGTTGGGCGAGCAGTACTTC

j_gene: TRBJ2-7
d_gene: .
abundance: .
v_gene: TRBV20-1
CDR3aa: CSASSGGAYPTYEQYF
CDR3nt: TGCAGTGCTAGTTCAGGGGGGGCATACCCGACCTACGAGCAGTACTTC

j_gene: TRBJ2-7
d_gene: .
abundance: many
v_gene: TRBV5-6
CDR3aa: CASSKDSEQYF
CDR3nt: TGTGCCAGCAGCAAGGACAGCGAGCAGTACTTC

j_gene: TRBJ1-6
d_gene: .
abundance: many
v_gene: TRBV11-2
CDR3aa: CASSLEPPGSPLHF
CDR3nt: TGTGCCAGCAGCTTAGAACCTCCAGGTTCACCCCTCCACTTT

j_gene: TRBJ2-4
d_gene: .
abundance: .
v_gene: TRBV20-1
CDR3aa: CSASQGDVQYF
CDR3nt: TGCAGTGCTAGCCAGGGTGACGTTCAGTACTTC

j_gene: TRBJ2-2
d_gene: TRBD1
abundance: .
v_gene: TRBV29-1
CDR3aa: CSVSQGAKNTGELFF
CDR3nt: TGCAGCGTAAGCCAGGGGGCAAAGAACACCGGGGAGCTGTTTTTT

j_gene: TRBJ1-5
d_gene: .
abundance: .
v_gene: TRBV10-2
CDR3aa: CASSEWDQPQHF
CDR3nt: TGCGCCAGCAGTGAGTGGGATCAGCCCCAGCATTTT

j_gene: TRBJ1-5
d_gene: TRBD1
abundance: many
v_gene: TRBV25-1
CDR3aa: CASSAGGQPQHF
CDR3nt: TGTGCCAGCAGTGCAGGGGGTCAGCCCCAGCATTTT

j_gene: TRBJ2-3
d_gene: TRBD2
abundance: many
v_gene: TRBV9
CDR3aa: CASSVDLAGGSDTQYF
CDR3nt: TGTGCCAGCAGCGTAGATCTAGCGGGGGGCTCAGATACGCAGTATTTT

j_gene: TRBJ2-6
d_gene: TRBD1
abundance: many
v_gene: TRBV4-1
CDR3aa: CASSYSTGTAISGANVLTF
CDR3nt: TGCGCCAGCAGCTACAGCACCGGGACAGCTATCTCTGGGGCCAACGTCCTGACTTTC

j_gene: TRBJ2-1
d_gene: TRBD2
abundance: .
v_gene: TRBV20-1
CDR3aa: CSASPKTSGVNNEQFF
CDR3nt: TGCAGTGCTAGTCCTAAGACTAGCGGGGTCAACAATGAGCAGTTCTTC

j_gene: TRBJ2-3
d_gene: .
abundance: few
v_gene: TRBV15
CDR3aa: CATSRPAAVDTQYF
CDR3nt: TGTGCCACCAGCAGGCCCGCCGCAGTAGATACGCAGTATTTT

j_gene: TRBJ1-2
d_gene: .
abundance: few
v_gene: TRBV10-1
CDR3aa: CASALQRVANYGYTF
CDR3nt: TGCGCCAGCGCGTTGCAGAGGGTCGCTAACTATGGCTACACCTTC

j_gene: TRBJ1-6
d_gene: TRBD1
abundance: .
v_gene: TRBV9
CDR3aa: CASSQGSDRGGSPLHF
CDR3nt: TGTGCCAGCAGCCAGGGGTCGGACAGGGGGGGATCACCCCTCCACTTT

j_gene: TRBJ2-7
d_gene: .
abundance: .
v_gene: TRBV20-1
CDR3aa: CSARGSSDRAYEQYF
CDR3nt: TGCAGTGCTAGAGGATCTAGCGACAGGGCCTACGAGCAGTACTTC

j_gene: TRBJ2-4
d_gene: .
abundance: many
v_gene: TRBV12-3/TRBV12-4
CDR3aa: CASSLAQGRNIQYF
CDR3nt: TGTGCCAGCAGTTTAGCGCAGGGGAGGAACATTCAGTACTTC

j_gene: TRBJ1-5
d_gene: .
abundance: many
v_gene: TRBV21-1
CDR3aa: CATGASSNQPQHF
CDR3nt: TGTGCCACAGGGGCCTCGAGCAATCAGCCCCAGCATTTT

j_gene: TRBJ2-5
d_gene: TRBD1
abundance: .
v_gene: TRBV7-2
CDR3aa: CASSSPHRGETQYF
CDR3nt: TGTGCCAGCAGTTCCCCCCACAGGGGAGAGACCCAGTACTTC

j_gene: TRBJ2-7
d_gene: .
abundance: .
v_gene: TRBV4-2
CDR3aa: CASSQDLDGYEQYF
CDR3nt: TGTGCCAGCAGCCAAGATCTTGACGGCTACGAGCAGTACTTC

j_gene: TRBJ1-2
d_gene: TRBD1
abundance: few
v_gene: TRBV27
CDR3aa: CASSLKGAGYGYTF
CDR3nt: TGTGCCAGCAGTTTGAAGGGGGCTGGCTATGGCTACACCTTC

j_gene: TRBJ1-2
d_gene: .
abundance: few
v_gene: TRBV10-3
CDR3aa: CAIRVGQTHGYTF
CDR3nt: TGTGCCATCAGGGTGGGCCAGACCCATGGCTACACCTTC

j_gene: TRBJ1-6
d_gene: .
abundance: .
v_gene: TRBV5-1
CDR3aa: CASSHRDFRTSPLHF
CDR3nt: TGCGCCAGCAGCCACCGGGACTTCCGTACTTCACCCCTCCACTTT

j_gene: TRBJ2-3
d_gene: TRBD2
abundance: once
v_gene: TRBV2
CDR3aa: CACSLASASGGSTDTQYF
CDR3nt: TGTGCCTGCAGTTTAGCCTCGGCTAGCGGGGGCAGCACAGATACGCAGTATTTT

j_gene: TRBJ2-1
d_gene: TRBD2
abundance: few
v_gene: TRBV7-2
CDR3aa: CASSRQGRGNEQFF
CDR3nt: TGTGCCAGCAGCCGTCAAGGGAGGGGTAATGAGCAGTTCTTC

j_gene: TRBJ1-4
d_gene: TRBD1
abundance: .
v_gene: TRBV7-2
CDR3aa: CASSLQTAGGKLFF
CDR3nt: TGTGCCAGCAGCTTACAGACGGCAGGGGGAAAACTGTTTTTT

j_gene: TRBJ2-3
d_gene: .
abundance: many
v_gene: TRBV7-8
CDR3aa: CASSLAAGWDTQYF
CDR3nt: TGTGCCAGCAGCTTAGCGGCAGGGTGGGATACGCAGTATTTT

j_gene: TRBJ2-3
d_gene: TRBD1
abundance: many
v_gene: TRBV20-1
CDR3aa: CSARGLGQEATDTQYF
CDR3nt: TGCAGTGCTAGGGGACTGGGACAGGAGGCCACAGATACGCAGTATTTT

j_gene: TRBJ2-7
d_gene: .
abundance: few
v_gene: TRBV7-9
CDR3aa: CASSLDIGEQYF
CDR3nt: TGTGCCAGCAGCCTCGACATAGGCGAGCAGTACTTC

j_gene: TRBJ1-1
d_gene: .
abundance: few
v_gene: TRBV20-1
CDR3aa: CSARDGKGLTEAFF
CDR3nt: TGCAGTGCTAGAGATGGAAAGGGATTGACTGAAGCTTTCTTT

j_gene: TRBJ1-3
d_gene: .
abundance: many
v_gene: TRBV7-8
CDR3aa: CASSLELGAGNTIYF
CDR3nt: TGTGCCAGCAGCTTAGAGCTAGGGGCTGGAAACACCATATATTTT

j_gene: TRBJ2-1
d_gene: .
abundance: many
v_gene: TRBV29-1
CDR3aa: CSASASSYNEQFF
CDR3nt: TGCAGCGCGTCGGCGAGCTCCTACAATGAGCAGTTCTTC

j_gene: TRBJ2-1
d_gene: .
abundance: many
v_gene: TRBV9
CDR3aa: CASSPQKGRQVHNEQFF
CDR3nt: TGTGCCAGCAGCCCGCAAAAGGGACGCCAAGTCCACAATGAGCAGTTCTTC

j_gene: TRBJ2-3
d_gene: TRBD2
abundance: few
v_gene: TRBV20-1
CDR3aa: CSAITSGITDTQYF
CDR3nt: TGCAGTGCAATTACTAGCGGGATCACAGATACGCAGTATTTT

j_gene: TRBJ2-3
d_gene: .
abundance: .
v_gene: TRBV7-8
CDR3aa: CASSSRERASTDTQYF
CDR3nt: TGTGCCAGCAGCTCCAGAGAGAGGGCTAGCACAGATACGCAGTATTTT

j_gene: TRBJ1-5
d_gene: TRBD1
abundance: few
v_gene: TRBV27
CDR3aa: CASRRQGNSNQPQHF
CDR3nt: TGTGCCAGCAGACGACAGGGAAATAGCAATCAGCCCCAGCATTTT

j_gene: TRBJ2-5
d_gene: .
abundance: .
v_gene: TRBV7-2
CDR3aa: CASSLAGTHGETQYF
CDR3nt: TGTGCCAGCAGCCTGGCCGGGACCCACGGTGAGACCCAGTACTTC

j_gene: TRBJ2-4
d_gene: .
abundance: many
v_gene: TRBV6-2/TRBV6-3
CDR3aa: CASSSGTQGNIQYF
CDR3nt: TGTGCCAGCAGCTCCGGGACCCAAGGAAACATTCAGTACTTC

j_gene: TRBJ2-7
d_gene: .
abundance: .
v_gene: TRBV27
CDR3aa: CASSSGGGGTYEQYF
CDR3nt: TGTGCCAGCAGTTCAGGAGGGGGTGGTACGTACGAGCAGTACTTC

j_gene: TRBJ1-1
d_gene: .
abundance: few
v_gene: TRBV6-5
CDR3aa: CASRYDRMNTEAFF
CDR3nt: TGTGCCAGCAGATACGACAGGATGAACACTGAAGCTTTCTTT

j_gene: TRBJ1-1
d_gene: .
abundance: .
v_gene: TRBV5-4
CDR3aa: CASSLARANTEAFF
CDR3nt: TGTGCCAGCAGCTTGGCCAGGGCGAACACTGAAGCTTTCTTT

j_gene: TRBJ1-1
d_gene: TRBD1
abundance: few
v_gene: TRBV6-5
CDR3aa: CASSYSGGGNTEAFF
CDR3nt: TGTGCCAGCAGTTACTCTGGAGGGGGCAACACTGAAGCTTTCTTT

j_gene: TRBJ2-7
d_gene: .
abundance: many
v_gene: TRBV3-1
CDR3aa: CASSQEGRGYEQYF
CDR3nt: TGTGCCAGCAGCCAAGAGGGCAGGGGCTACGAGCAGTACTTC

j_gene: TRBJ2-1
d_gene: .
abundance: .
v_gene: TRBV11-3
CDR3aa: CASSPRGKTYNEQFF
CDR3nt: TGTGCCAGCAGCCCTCGGGGGAAAACCTACAATGAGCAGTTCTTC

j_gene: TRBJ1-6
d_gene: .
abundance: few
v_gene: TRBV4-1
CDR3aa: CASSQSGGAGQSPLHF
CDR3nt: TGCGCCAGCAGCCAATCGGGGGGGGCAGGTCAATCACCCCTCCACTTT

j_gene: TRBJ2-3
d_gene: TRBD2
abundance: few
v_gene: TRBV20-1
CDR3aa: CSVMSPLAVSTDTQYF
CDR3nt: TGCAGTGTCATGAGCCCACTAGCGGTCAGCACAGATACGCAGTATTTT